The rows below give T cell receptor beta chains drawn from one sample of a study of T-cell reconstitution after alpha-beta-depleted transplantation in children. Each CDR3 protein gets one entry after TCRdb re-called the PCR reads with MiXCR. The sample lists 70,000 to 100,000 distinct CDR3 sequences, 9% to 15% seen once, with approximately 15% in the top ten. This sample comprised PBMCs from the stem cell graft donor, obtained from the stem cell graft. The receptors here all came from a human donor who donated a stem cell graft to a child with inherited bone marrow failure. Each CDR3 is given with its conserved first and last residue.

J gene	V gene	CDR3 protein
TRBJ1-5	TRBV12-3/TRBV12-4	CASSPSDSNNQPQHF
TRBJ2-2	TRBV6-1	CASSRLNSNTGELFF
TRBJ2-1	TRBV20-1	CSGSTSGRSNEQFF
TRBJ2-2	TRBV19	CASSVGTRGTGELFF
TRBJ1-5	TRBV19	CASSTSALFNQPQHF
TRBJ2-1	TRBV20-1	CSAREQGKIF
TRBJ2-1	TRBV19	CASGQGLNEQFF
TRBJ2-5	TRBV7-2	CASSLKPLETQYF
TRBJ1-2	TRBV13	CASSWDRGSYGYTF
TRBJ2-1	TRBV7-2	CASSLAGLAGGQFF
TRBJ2-7	TRBV7-2	CASSRQLAGYEQYF
TRBJ1-5	TRBV5-1	CASSSTGDLDQPQHF
TRBJ2-3	TRBV11-2	CASSWTSGGGADTQYF
TRBJ2-3	TRBV19	CASSGRARDTQYF
TRBJ2-5	TRBV7-2	CASSLGGTVQETQYF
TRBJ2-1	TRBV7-9	CASSLASGTYNEQFF
TRBJ1-5	TRBV5-1	CASRKGPGQGAGNQPQHF
TRBJ1-1	TRBV7-2	CASSLEALWGTEAFF
TRBJ2-3	TRBV14	CASTPGAGGFSDTQYF
TRBJ1-2	TRBV9	CASSVNRQSGYTF
TRBJ2-4	TRBV20-1	CSALRGTRRNIQYF
TRBJ1-5	TRBV19	CASSPFRGQGQGGNQPQHF
TRBJ2-1	TRBV12-3/TRBV12-4	CASSDDRDEQFF
TRBJ2-3	TRBV10-3	CAISESGDSDTQYF
TRBJ2-7	TRBV5-8	CASSSRDDYEQYF
TRBJ2-7	TRBV4-2	CASSQSDTGIEQYF
TRBJ1-5	TRBV7-9	CASSFGAENQPQHF
TRBJ2-4	TRBV15	CATSRVYEGVSVAKNIQYF
TRBJ2-1	TRBV28	CASSLQGGKRVAGSF
TRBJ2-7	TRBV7-2	CASSRQDRGSYEQYF
TRBJ1-2	TRBV4-2	CASSHNTGTGDYGYTF
TRBJ1-1	TRBV5-1	CASSLSQGVGTEAFF
TRBJ1-5	TRBV2	CASGRGSPISNQPQHF
TRBJ2-7	TRBV28	CASTPNPGQGYDEQYF
TRBJ2-7	TRBV18	CASSPTRDRFSYEQYF
TRBJ2-6	TRBV12-3/TRBV12-4	CSSTRGGTSGANVLTF
TRBJ2-1	TRBV7-3	CASSSGQLTCYNEQFF
TRBJ1-4	TRBV10-3	CAISNPTGGREKLFF
TRBJ2-1	TRBV5-1	CASSLGNSYNEQFF
TRBJ1-2	TRBV6-5	CASRSGFPGDGYTF
TRBJ1-4	TRBV5-1	CASSWGTGVGEKLFF
TRBJ2-4	TRBV5-1	CASSTGPIAKNIQYF
TRBJ2-3	TRBV12-3/TRBV12-4	CASSLAVFASTDTQYF
TRBJ1-1	TRBV20-1	CSASGDTEAFF
TRBJ1-5	TRBV7-9	CASSPMQGGRQPQHF
TRBJ2-7	TRBV29-1	CSVETGSSYEQYF
TRBJ2-7	TRBV28	CAVHTQGDEQYF
TRBJ2-2	TRBV6-2/TRBV6-3	CASTAIDRLSGELFF
TRBJ2-2	TRBV25-1	CASSGAGGELFF
TRBJ2-3	TRBV7-2	CASSFRGGRSGDTQYF
TRBJ1-5	TRBV20-1	CSAREGTGFQPQHF
TRBJ2-1	TRBV7-2	CASSLVWRETEQFF
TRBJ1-1	TRBV9	CASSVGGAVNTEAFF
TRBJ2-3	TRBV11-3	CASSLDGDTQYF
TRBJ2-1	TRBV2	CASMRLAGPYNEQFF